The clone carrying this TCR beta chain has more than one count but fewer than ten. What it binds is not known. This specimen belongs to a study of early T cells in non-severe SARS-CoV-2 infection. About the study: Sequencing used unsorted whole-blood bulk RNA, so chains lack pairing. The study, taken as a whole, reports: Clonotype matching in VDJdb favored anti-spike CD8 responses and did not capture private and CD4 specificities.

Individual cDNA molecules were tagged with unique molecular identifiers, the study reported. TCRdb used MiXCR to reprocess the 5' RACE reads, holding one entry per CDR3 protein. The data show around 70,000 distinct CDR3 sequences, 12% seen once. The sequencing input was whole blood. The clonotype was recovered from an adult who was a healthcare worker with PCR-confirmed SARS-CoV-2 infection or an uninfected control (not recorded which).

CDR3 nucleotides: TGCGCCAGCAGCCGGAGCTCCGGGACACAAGGAAACACCATATATTTT. It codes for CASSRSSGTQGNTIYF. V gene TRBV5-1 combines with J gene TRBJ1-3; TRBD1 might be the D (6 bases). V was clipped by 4 bases and J by 4 bases, with 18 bases between them. Per germline, CDR1 SGHRS and CDR2 YFSETQ. This CDR3 is 16 amino acids long.